Each of the 2 T cell receptor beta chains below was sequenced from the same sample in a study of CD8+CD57+ T cells in acquired aplastic anemia. Both TCR beta VDJ combination and CDR3 sequence profiling were carried out. Genomic DNA was the template for this profiling. TCRdb analysed the reads with MiXCR anew, one entry per CDR3 protein. Of 310,000 or so distinct CDR3 sequences in the sample, approximately 57% are singletons; the top ten hold approximately 1.2%. Patients sequenced had flow cytometry evidence of CD8+CD57+ cell expansion. Sequencing input: sorted CD4+, CD8+, or CD8+CD57+ T cells (not recorded which) from PBMCs. These receptors originate from a human donor with aplastic anemia.

J is TRBJ2-2 and V is TRBV10-3, with 9 bases aligning to TRBD1. The germline V gene has CDR1 ENHRY and CDR2 SYGVKD. The J segment lost 2 bases and the V segment lost 6 bases, leaving 7 bases of the junction unmatched. There are 16 residues in the CDR3. CDR3 region: CAIRPGTGLNTGELFF. The CDR3 DNA sequence: TGTGCCATCAGACCCGGGACAGGGCTCAACACCGGGGAGCTGTTTTTT.

This rearrangement joins TRBV20-1 to TRBJ2-3, with 7 positions matching TRBD2. The CDR3 is made up of 15 amino acids. The germline V gene has CDR1 DFQATT and CDR2 SNEGSKA (reference sequence). Trimming took 3 bases from V and 1 from J; bases not matched to a gene: 7. DNA of the CDR3: TGCAGTGCTAGGAAGGGGAGGGCGGGCACAGATACGCAGTATTTT. Encoded protein: CSARKGRAGTDTQYF.